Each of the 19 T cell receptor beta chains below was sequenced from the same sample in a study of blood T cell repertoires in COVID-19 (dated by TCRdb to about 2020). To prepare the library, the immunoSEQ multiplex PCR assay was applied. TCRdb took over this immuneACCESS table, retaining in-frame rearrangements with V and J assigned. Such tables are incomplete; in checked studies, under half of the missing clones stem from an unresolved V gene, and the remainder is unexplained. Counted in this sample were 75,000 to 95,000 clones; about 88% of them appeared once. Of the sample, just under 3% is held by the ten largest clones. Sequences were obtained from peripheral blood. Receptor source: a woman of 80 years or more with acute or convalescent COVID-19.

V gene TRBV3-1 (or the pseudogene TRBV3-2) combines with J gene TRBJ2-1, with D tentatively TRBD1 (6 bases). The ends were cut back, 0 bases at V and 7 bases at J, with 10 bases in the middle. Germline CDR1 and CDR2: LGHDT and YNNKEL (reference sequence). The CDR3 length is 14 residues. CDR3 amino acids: CASSQDPRGNEQFF. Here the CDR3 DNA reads TGTGCCAGCAGCCAAGATCCCAGGGGAAATGAGCAGTTCTTC.

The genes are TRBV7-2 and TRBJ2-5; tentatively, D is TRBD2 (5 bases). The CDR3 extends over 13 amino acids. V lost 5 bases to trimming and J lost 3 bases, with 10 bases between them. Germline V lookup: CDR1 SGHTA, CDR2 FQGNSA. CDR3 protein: CASSQRREETQYF. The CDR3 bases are TGTGCCAGCAGCCAGAGGCGGGAAGAGACCCAGTACTTC.

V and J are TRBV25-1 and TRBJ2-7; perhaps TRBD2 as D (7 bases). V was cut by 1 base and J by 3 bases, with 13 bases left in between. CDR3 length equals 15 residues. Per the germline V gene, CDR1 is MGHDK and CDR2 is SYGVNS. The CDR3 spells CASSESGGRSYEQYF. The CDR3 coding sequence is TGTGCCAGCAGTGAATCGGGGGGCCGGAGCTACGAGCAGTACTTC.

The CDR3, as DNA: TGTGCCAGCAGTGACAGGGCATCCAAAACTGAAGCTTTCTTT. It codes for CASSDRASKTEAFF. The chain uses TRBV11-3 and TRBJ1-1; TRBD1 matches 7 bases. The V and J ends lost 6 bases and 5 bases, in that order; junction bases with no gene match: 9. The CDR3 contains 14 residues. CDR1 SGHNT and CDR2 YENEEA come from the germline V gene.

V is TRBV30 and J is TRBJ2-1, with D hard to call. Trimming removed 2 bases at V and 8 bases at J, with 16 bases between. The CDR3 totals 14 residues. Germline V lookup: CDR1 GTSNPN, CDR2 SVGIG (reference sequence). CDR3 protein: CAWSWPGQYDEQFF. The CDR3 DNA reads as TGTGCCTGGAGTTGGCCTGGGCAGTACGATGAGCAGTTCTTC.

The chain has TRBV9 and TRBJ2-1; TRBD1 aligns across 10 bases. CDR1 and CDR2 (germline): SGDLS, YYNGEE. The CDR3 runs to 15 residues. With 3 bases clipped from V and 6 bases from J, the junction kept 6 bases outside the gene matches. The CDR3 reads CASSEWTGGSNEQFF. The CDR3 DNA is TGTGCCAGCAGCGAATGGACAGGGGGTAGCAATGAGCAGTTCTTC. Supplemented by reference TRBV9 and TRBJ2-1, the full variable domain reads DSGVTQTPKHLITATGQRVTLRCSPRSGDLSVYWYQQSLDQGLQFLIQYYNGEERAKGNILERFSAQQFPDLHSELNLSSLELGDSALYFCASSEWTGGSNEQFFGPGTRLTVL.

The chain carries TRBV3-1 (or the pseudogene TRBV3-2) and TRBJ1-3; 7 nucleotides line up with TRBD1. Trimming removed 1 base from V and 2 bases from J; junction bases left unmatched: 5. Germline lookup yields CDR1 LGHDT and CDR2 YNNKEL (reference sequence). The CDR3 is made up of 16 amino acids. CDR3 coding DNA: TGTGCCAGCAGCCAAGGTCGACAGGGTGCTGGAAACACCATATATTTT. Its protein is CASSQGRQGAGNTIYF.

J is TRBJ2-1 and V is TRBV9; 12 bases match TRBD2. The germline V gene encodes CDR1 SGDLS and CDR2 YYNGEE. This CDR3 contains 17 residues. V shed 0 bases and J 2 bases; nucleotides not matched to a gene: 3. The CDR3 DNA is TGTGCCAGCAGCGTAGACCTAGCGGGAGGGGCCTACAATGAGCAGTTCTTC. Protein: CASSVDLAGGAYNEQFF.

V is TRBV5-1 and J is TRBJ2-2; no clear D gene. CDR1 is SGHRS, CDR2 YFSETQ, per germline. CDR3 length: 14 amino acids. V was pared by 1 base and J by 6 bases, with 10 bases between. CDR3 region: CASSLFEESGELFF. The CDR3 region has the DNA TGCGCCAGCAGCTTGTTTGAGGAGTCCGGGGAGCTGTTTTTT.

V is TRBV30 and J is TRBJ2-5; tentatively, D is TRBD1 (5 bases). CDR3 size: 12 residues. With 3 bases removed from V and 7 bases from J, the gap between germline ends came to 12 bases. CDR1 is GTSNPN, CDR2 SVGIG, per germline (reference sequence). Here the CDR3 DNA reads TGTGCCTGGAGGGGCAGGGATGGGACCCAGTACTTC. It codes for CAWRGRDGTQYF.

The CDR3 coding sequence is TGTGCCAGCAGCTTAGATGGGGCGCCGAATCAGCCCCAGCATTTT. It translates to CASSLDGAPNQPQHF. V and J are TRBV7-9 and TRBJ1-5, with D possibly being TRBD1 (5 bases). Germline V gene data show CDR1 as SEHNR and CDR2 as FQNEAQ (reference sequence). Trimming shortened V by 1 base and J by 4 bases, and 11 bases separated the two germline ends. The CDR3 contains 15 residues.

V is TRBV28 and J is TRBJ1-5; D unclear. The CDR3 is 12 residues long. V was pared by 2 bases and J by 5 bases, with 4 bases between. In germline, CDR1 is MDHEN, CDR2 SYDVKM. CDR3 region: CASSLVDQPQHF. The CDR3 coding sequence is TGTGCCAGCAGTTTAGTAGATCAGCCCCAGCATTTT.

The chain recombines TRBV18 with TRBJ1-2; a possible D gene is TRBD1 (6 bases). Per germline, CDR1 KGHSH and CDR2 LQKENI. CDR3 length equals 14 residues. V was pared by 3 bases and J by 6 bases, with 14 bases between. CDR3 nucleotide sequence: TGTGCCAGCTCACCCATTTTTCCAGGGGATGGCTACACCTTC. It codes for CASSPIFPGDGYTF.

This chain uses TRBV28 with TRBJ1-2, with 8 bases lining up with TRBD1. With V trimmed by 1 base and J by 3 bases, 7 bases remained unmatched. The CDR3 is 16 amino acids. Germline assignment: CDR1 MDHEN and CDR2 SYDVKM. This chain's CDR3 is CASSLFPGQGDYGYTF. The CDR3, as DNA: TGTGCCAGCAGTTTATTCCCAGGACAGGGTGACTATGGCTACACCTTC.

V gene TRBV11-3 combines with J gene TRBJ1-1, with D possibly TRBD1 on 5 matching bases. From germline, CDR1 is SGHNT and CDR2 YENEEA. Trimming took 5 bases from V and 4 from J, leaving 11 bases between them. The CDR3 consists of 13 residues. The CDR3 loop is CASSLSGGTEAFF. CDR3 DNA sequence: TGTGCCAGCAGCCTCTCGGGGGGCACTGAAGCTTTCTTT.

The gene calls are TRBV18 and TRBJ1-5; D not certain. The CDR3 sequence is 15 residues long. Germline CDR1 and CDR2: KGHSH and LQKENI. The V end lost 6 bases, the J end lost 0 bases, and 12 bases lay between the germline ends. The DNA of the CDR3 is TGTGCCAGCTCCCTAGTGGTAGGTAGCAATCAGCCCCAGCATTTT. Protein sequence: CASSLVVGSNQPQHF.

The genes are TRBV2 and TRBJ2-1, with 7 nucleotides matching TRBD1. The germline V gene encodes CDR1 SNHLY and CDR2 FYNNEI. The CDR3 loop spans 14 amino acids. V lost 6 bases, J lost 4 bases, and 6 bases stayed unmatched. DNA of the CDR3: TGTGCCAGCAGCCCCCGGGACAGATACAATGAGCAGTTCTTC. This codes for CASSPRDRYNEQFF.

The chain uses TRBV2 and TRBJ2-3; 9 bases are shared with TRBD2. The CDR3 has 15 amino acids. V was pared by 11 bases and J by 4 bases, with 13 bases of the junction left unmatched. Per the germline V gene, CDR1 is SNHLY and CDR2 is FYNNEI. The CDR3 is CAGAGGLASPDTQYF. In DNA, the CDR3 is TGTGCCGGGGCGGGGGGACTAGCCAGTCCAGATACGCAGTATTTT.

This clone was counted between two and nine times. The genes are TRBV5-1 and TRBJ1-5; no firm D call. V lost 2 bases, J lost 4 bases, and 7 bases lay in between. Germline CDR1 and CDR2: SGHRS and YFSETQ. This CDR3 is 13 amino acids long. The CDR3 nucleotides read TGCGCCAGCAGCTTTGAGGGAAATCAGCCCCAGCATTTT. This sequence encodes CASSFEGNQPQHF.